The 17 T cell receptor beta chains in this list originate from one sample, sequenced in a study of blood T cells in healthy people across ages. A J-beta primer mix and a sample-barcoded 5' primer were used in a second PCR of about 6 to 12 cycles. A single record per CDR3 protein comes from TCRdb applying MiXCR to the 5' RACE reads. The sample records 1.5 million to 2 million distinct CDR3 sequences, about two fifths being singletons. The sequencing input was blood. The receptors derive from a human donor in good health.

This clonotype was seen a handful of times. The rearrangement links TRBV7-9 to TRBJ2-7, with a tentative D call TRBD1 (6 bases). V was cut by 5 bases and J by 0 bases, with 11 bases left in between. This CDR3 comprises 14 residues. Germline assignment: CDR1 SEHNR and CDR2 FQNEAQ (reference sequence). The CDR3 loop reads CASSRGSSSYEQYF. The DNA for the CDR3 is TGTGCCAGCAGCAGGGGGAGTTCCTCCTACGAGCAGTACTTC. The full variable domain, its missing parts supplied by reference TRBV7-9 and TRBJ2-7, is DTGVSQNPRHKITKRGQNVTFRCDPISEHNRLYWYRQTLGQGPEFLTYFQNEAQLEKSRLLSDRFSAERPKGSFSTLEIQRTEQGDSAMYLCASSRGSSSYEQYFGPGTRLTVT.

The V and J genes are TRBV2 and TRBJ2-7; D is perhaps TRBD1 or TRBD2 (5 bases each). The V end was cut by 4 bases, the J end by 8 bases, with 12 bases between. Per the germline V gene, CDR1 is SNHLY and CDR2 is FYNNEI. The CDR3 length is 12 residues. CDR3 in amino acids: CASSGDRGKQYF. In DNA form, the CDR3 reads TGTGCCAGCAGTGGAGACAGAGGGAAGCAGTACTTC.

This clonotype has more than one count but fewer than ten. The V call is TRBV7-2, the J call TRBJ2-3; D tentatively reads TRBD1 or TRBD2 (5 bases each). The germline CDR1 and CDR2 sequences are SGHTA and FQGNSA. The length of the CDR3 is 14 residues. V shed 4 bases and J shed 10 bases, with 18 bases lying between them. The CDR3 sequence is CASSSPYDSGPQYF. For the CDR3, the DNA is TGTGCCAGCAGCTCGCCTTATGATTCGGGACCGCAGTATTTT.

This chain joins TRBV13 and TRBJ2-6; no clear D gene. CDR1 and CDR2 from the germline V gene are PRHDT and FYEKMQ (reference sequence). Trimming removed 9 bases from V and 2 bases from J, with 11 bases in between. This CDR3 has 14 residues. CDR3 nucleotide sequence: TGTGCCAGTAACTTCGCGGCTGGGGCCAACGTCCTGACTTTC. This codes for CASNFAAGANVLTF.

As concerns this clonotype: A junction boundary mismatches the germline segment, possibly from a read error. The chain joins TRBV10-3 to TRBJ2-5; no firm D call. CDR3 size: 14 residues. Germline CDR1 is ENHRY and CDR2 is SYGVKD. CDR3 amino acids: CAISDNLAGETQYF. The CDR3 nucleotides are TGCGCCATCAGTGATAATCTGGCCGGCGAGACCCAGTACTTC.

The CDR3 loop is CSARQGSGIQYF. The CDR3, as DNA: TGCAGCGCCCGACAGGGAAGCGGCATTCAGTACTTC. The rearrangement joins TRBV29-1 to TRBJ2-4, with 7 bases fitting TRBD1. After removal of 7 bases from V and 9 bases from J, the junction contained 9 bases not matched to a gene. Germline V gene data show CDR1 as SQVTM and CDR2 as ANQGSEA. The CDR3 consists of 12 residues.

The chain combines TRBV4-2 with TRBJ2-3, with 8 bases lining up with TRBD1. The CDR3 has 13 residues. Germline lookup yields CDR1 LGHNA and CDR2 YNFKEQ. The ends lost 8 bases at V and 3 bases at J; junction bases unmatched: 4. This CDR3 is CASGNRGTDTQYF. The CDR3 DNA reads TGTGCCAGCGGAAACAGGGGGACAGATACGCAGTATTTT.

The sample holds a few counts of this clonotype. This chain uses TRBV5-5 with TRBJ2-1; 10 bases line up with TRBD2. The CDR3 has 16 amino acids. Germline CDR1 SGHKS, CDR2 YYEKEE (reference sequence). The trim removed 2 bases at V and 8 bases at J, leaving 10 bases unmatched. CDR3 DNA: TGTGCCAGCAGCTTCAAAACGGGACTAGCGATGCATGAGCAGTTCTTC. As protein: CASSFKTGLAMHEQFF.

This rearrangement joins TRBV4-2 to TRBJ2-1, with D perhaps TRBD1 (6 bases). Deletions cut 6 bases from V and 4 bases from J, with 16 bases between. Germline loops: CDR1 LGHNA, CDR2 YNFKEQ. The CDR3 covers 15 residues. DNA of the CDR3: TGTGCCAGCAGGCCCCACCCGGACAGTTACAATGAGCAGTTCTTC. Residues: CASRPHPDSYNEQFF.

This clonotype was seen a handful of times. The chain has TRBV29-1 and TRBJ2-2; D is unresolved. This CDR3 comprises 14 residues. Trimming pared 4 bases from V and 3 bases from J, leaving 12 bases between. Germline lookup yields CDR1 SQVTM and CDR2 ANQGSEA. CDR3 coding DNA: TGCAGCGTTGTGGTCAACTTGTACACCGGGGAGCTGTTTTTT. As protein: CSVVVNLYTGELFF.

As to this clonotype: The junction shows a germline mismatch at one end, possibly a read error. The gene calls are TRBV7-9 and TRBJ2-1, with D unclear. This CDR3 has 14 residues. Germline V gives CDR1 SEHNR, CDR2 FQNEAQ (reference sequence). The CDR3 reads CAGSPLWRYNEQFF. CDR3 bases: TGTGCCGGCAGCCCCCTGTGGAGATACAATGAGCAGTTCTTC.

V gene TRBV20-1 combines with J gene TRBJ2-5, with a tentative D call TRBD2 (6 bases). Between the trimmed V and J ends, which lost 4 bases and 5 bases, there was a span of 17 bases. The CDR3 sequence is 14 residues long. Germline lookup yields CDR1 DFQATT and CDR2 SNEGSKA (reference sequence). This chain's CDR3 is CSATPGAGEETQYF. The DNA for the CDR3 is TGCAGTGCTACACCGGGAGCCGGGGAGGAGACCCAGTACTTC.

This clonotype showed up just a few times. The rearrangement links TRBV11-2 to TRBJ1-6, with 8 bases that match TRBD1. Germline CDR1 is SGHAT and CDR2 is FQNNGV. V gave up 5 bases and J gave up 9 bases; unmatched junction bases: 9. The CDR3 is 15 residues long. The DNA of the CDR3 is TGTGCCAGCAGCCCCGGGACAGGTGGCGTTTCACCCCTCCACTTT. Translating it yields CASSPGTGGVSPLHF.

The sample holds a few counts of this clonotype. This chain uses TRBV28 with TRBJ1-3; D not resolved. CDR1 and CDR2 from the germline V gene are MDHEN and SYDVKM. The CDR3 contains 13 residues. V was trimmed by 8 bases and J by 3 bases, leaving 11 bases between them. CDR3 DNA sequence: TGTGCCAGCCGCTTCGCGAGTGGAAACACCATATATTTT. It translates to CASRFASGNTIYF.

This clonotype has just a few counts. CDR3 amino acids: CASQELNYGYTF. DNA of the CDR3: TGTGCCTCACAGGAATTGAACTATGGCTACACCTTC. This chain joins TRBV6-2 or TRBV6-3 and TRBJ1-2; a possible D gene is TRBD1 (5 bases). V was cut by 11 bases and J by 2 bases, with 12 bases left in between. The CDR3 length is 12 residues. Germline V gene lookup returns CDR1 MNHEY and CDR2 SVGEGT.

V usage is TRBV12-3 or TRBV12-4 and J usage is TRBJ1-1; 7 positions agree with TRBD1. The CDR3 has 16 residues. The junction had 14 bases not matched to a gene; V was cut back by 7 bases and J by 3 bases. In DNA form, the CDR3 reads TGTGCCAGCACCGCTAATGACAGGGTACGTGACACTGAAGCTTTCTTT. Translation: CASTANDRVRDTEAFF.

The CDR3 bases are TGTGCCAGCAGCTTAGGCAGGGATACTGAAAAACTGTTTTTT. Amino acid sequence: CASSLGRDTEKLFF. This chain joins TRBV7-2 and TRBJ1-4, with D tentatively TRBD1 (5 bases). The V end lost 1 base, the J end lost 7 bases, and 10 bases lay between the germline ends. The CDR3 extends over 14 amino acids. Germline-derived CDR1 and CDR2 are SGHTA and FQGNSA.